A single sample gave rise to the 26 T cell receptor beta chains below, sequenced in a study of blood T cell repertoires in COVID-19. The method was immunoSEQ multiplex PCR; TCRdb's version includes in-frame clones alone and lacks a portion of them. The sample records 70,000 to 90,000 clones, around 87% being singletons. The specimen sequenced was peripheral blood. The receptors originated from a man older than 75 with active or convalescent COVID-19.

The chain couples TRBV7-9 to TRBJ1-2; a possible D gene is TRBD1 (5 bases). Germline CDR1 and CDR2: SEHNR and FQNEAQ (reference sequence). V dropped 5 bases and J dropped 5 bases, with 9 bases sitting between them. CDR3 length equals 12 residues. The CDR3 nucleotides are TGTGCCAGCAGCGACCAGGGTTATGGCTACACCTTC. It specifies CASSDQGYGYTF.

The gene calls are TRBV6-2 or TRBV6-3 and TRBJ2-7, with D possibly TRBD2 on 5 matching bases. Germline CDR1 is MNHEY and CDR2 is SVGEGT. There are 16 residues in the CDR3. With 1 base removed from V and 0 bases from J, the gap between germline ends came to 13 bases. The CDR3 DNA reads as TGTGCCAGCAGTTACTTGAGGACGGGGAGCTCCTACGAGCAGTACGTC. It specifies CASSYLRTGSSYEQYV.

The V and J genes are TRBV18 and TRBJ1-3; TRBD1 agrees at 8 bases. V shed 1 base and J 4 bases; nucleotides not matched to a gene: 6. Looked up from germline, CDR1 is KGHSH and CDR2 is LQKENI. The CDR3 consists of 16 residues. The CDR3 DNA reads TGTGCCAGCTCACCACGGGACAGGTTAGGCGGAAACACCATATATTTT. Protein sequence: CASSPRDRLGGNTIYF.

This chain joins TRBV28 and TRBJ1-5, with 9 bases that match TRBD1. Germline trimming cut 6 bases from V and 9 bases from J; bases unmatched to any gene: 9. Looked up from germline, CDR1 is MDHEN and CDR2 is SYDVKM. This CDR3 is built from 14 residues. The CDR3 region has the DNA TGTGCCAGCAGACCACAGGGGGCGCCGGGGCCCCAGCATTTT. Encoded protein: CASRPQGAPGPQHF.

This chain connects TRBV5-1 to TRBJ2-7; 8 bases are a match to TRBD1. V trimming: 3 bases; J trimming: 3 bases; junction bases outside the gene matches: 5. CDR1 is SGHRS, CDR2 YFSETQ, per germline. CDR3 length: 14 amino acids. The CDR3 spells CASSSSGQGYEQYV. CDR3 sequence (DNA): TGCGCCAGCAGCTCATCAGGACAGGGCTACGAGCAGTACGTC.

V is TRBV6-1 and J is TRBJ1-2; 9 nucleotides agree with TRBD1. Germline values: CDR1 MNHNS, CDR2 SASEGT. V gave up 2 bases and J gave up 2 bases; unmatched junction bases: 6. The CDR3 runs 16 residues. This CDR3 is CASSENRGRVNYGYTF. CDR3 nucleotides: TGTGCCAGCAGTGAAAACAGGGGGCGTGTAAACTATGGCTACACCTTC.

This rearrangement joins TRBV10-2 to TRBJ1-2; 9 bases map to TRBD1. CDR1 and CDR2 (germline): WSHSY, SAAADI. CDR3 size: 14 residues. Trimming took 8 bases from V and 5 from J; bases not matched to a gene: 9. This CDR3 reads CASGFPGQGYGYTF. CDR3 DNA: TGCGCCAGCGGTTTTCCGGGACAGGGTTATGGCTACACCTTC.

The V gene is TRBV7-2, the J gene TRBJ2-1, with a tentative D call TRBD2 (5 bases). Germline lookup yields CDR1 SGHTA and CDR2 FQGNSA. The CDR3 is made up of 12 amino acids. V lost 5 bases and J lost 15, with 17 bases in between. The CDR3 here is CASSAAGVERFF. The CDR3 DNA sequence: TGTGCCAGCAGCGCAGCCGGGGTCGAACGGTTCTTC. The complete variable domain, with remaining parts taken from reference TRBV7-2 and TRBJ2-1, reads GAGVSQSPSNKVTEKGKDVELRCDPISGHTALYWYRQSLGQGLEFLIYFQGNSAPDKSGLPSDRFSAERTGGSVSTLTIQRTQQEDSAVYLCASSAAGVERFFGPGTRLTVL.

This chain links TRBV4-1 with TRBJ2-1, with 7 bases aligning to TRBD2. V trimming: 2 bases; J trimming: 10 bases; junction bases outside the gene matches: 11. Germline CDR1 is MGHRA and CDR2 is YSYEKL. The CDR3 is 15 residues long. The CDR3 sequence: CASSQISGIGREQFF. The CDR3 coding sequence is TGCGCCAGCAGCCAAATAAGCGGGATTGGGCGCGAGCAGTTCTTC.

This chain links TRBV10-3 with TRBJ2-5; 12 positions agree with TRBD2. The CDR3 extends over 14 amino acids. CDR1 and CDR2 (germline): ENHRY, SYGVKD. The junction had 8 bases not matched to a gene; V was cut back by 10 bases and J by 5 bases. CDR3 in DNA: TGTGCCACCACGACTAGCGGGGGTCGGGAGACCCAGTACTTC. Translating it yields CATTTSGGRETQYF.

This rearrangement joins TRBV3-1 (or the pseudogene TRBV3-2) to TRBJ1-3, with D unclear. V shed 5 bases and J shed 0 bases, with 11 bases lying between them. The CDR3 covers 15 residues. Germline V gene data show CDR1 as LGHDT and CDR2 as YNNKEL (reference sequence). The CDR3 bases are TGTGCCAGCAGCAGACGGGGAATCTCTGGAAACACCATATATTTT. It is translated as CASSRRGISGNTIYF.

The V gene is TRBV24-1, the J gene TRBJ1-3, with 9 nucleotides matching TRBD1. CDR3 length: 15 residues. Germline CDR1 and CDR2: KGHDR and SFDVKD. V was clipped by 3 bases and J by 3 bases; unmatched bases: 2. The CDR3 loop reads CATSDGGQGGNTIYF. DNA of the CDR3: TGTGCCACCAGTGATGGGGGACAGGGTGGAAACACCATATATTTT.

This chain links TRBV28 with TRBJ1-2; D might be TRBD1 (6 bases). The CDR3 spans 15 residues. Germline CDR1 is MDHEN and CDR2 is SYDVKM. V lost 1 base to trimming and J lost 4 bases, with 13 bases between them. CDR3 loop: CASSLLRGQSYGYTF. Here the CDR3 DNA reads TGTGCCAGCAGTTTATTACGGGGACAAAGCTATGGCTACACCTTC.

V gene TRBV3-1 (or the pseudogene TRBV3-2) combines with J gene TRBJ1-6, with 7 bases identical to TRBD1. Germline values: CDR1 LGHDT, CDR2 YNNKEL (reference sequence). This CDR3 region has 14 residues. The junction had 4 bases not matched to a gene; V was cut back by 4 bases and J by 7 bases. This chain's CDR3 is CASSRDRKNSPLHF. For the CDR3, the DNA is TGTGCCAGCAGCCGGGACAGAAAAAATTCACCCCTCCACTTT.

Only a few counts were recorded for this clone. The chain employs TRBV3-1 (or the pseudogene TRBV3-2) and TRBJ1-5, with unresolved D. Deletions cut 0 bases from V and 4 bases from J, with 13 bases between. Germline CDR1 is LGHDT and CDR2 is YNNKEL (reference sequence). The CDR3 spans 16 residues. The CDR3 region has the DNA TGTGCCAGCAGCCAAGATTATCCAGGTAGAAATCAGCCCCAGCATTTT. It encodes CASSQDYPGRNQPQHF.

The chain couples TRBV12-3 or TRBV12-4 to TRBJ2-3, with D uncertain. The CDR3 runs 12 residues. V lost 6 bases to trimming and J lost 4 bases, with 8 bases between them. CDR3 sequence reads: CASSWRPDTQYF. CDR3 coding DNA: TGTGCCAGCAGCTGGAGACCAGATACGCAGTATTTT.

The chain couples TRBV5-1 to TRBJ2-3, with D unclear. Germline V lookup: CDR1 SGHRS, CDR2 YFSETQ. The CDR3 runs to 13 residues. The V gene lost 4 bases and the J gene lost 4 bases, with 10 bases spanning the gap. CDR3 nucleotides: TGCGCCAGCAGCCACGAGTTTTCAGATACGCAGTATTTT. It encodes CASSHEFSDTQYF.

This rearrangement joins TRBV5-1 to TRBJ2-3; 8 bases line up with TRBD1. The CDR3 consists of 15 residues. Germline CDR1 SGHRS, CDR2 YFSETQ. Trimming removed 1 base from V and 2 bases from J; junction bases left unmatched: 3. The CDR3 loop is CASSLWTGNTDTQYF. The CDR3 DNA is TGCGCCAGCAGCTTGTGGACAGGGAACACAGATACGCAGTATTTT.

This chain connects TRBV27 to TRBJ2-1; 7 bases are shared with TRBD2. The germline CDR1 and CDR2 sequences are MNHEY and SMNVEV (reference sequence). The CDR3 length is 15 residues. J gave up 3 bases and V 8 bases, and 10 bases lay outside the gene matches. CDR3 protein: CASLPKLAVYNEQFF. The CDR3 nucleotides are TGTGCCAGCTTGCCGAAGCTAGCGGTCTACAATGAGCAGTTCTTC.

The chain uses TRBV5-1 and TRBJ1-1; D unclear. Germline V gene lookup returns CDR1 SGHRS and CDR2 YFSETQ. Trimming shortened V by 0 bases and J by 1 base, and 4 bases separated the two germline ends. This CDR3 is 13 amino acids long. CDR3 sequence reads: CASSLGRNTEAFF. DNA for the CDR3: TGCGCCAGCAGCTTGGGGAGGAACACTGAAGCTTTCTTT.

The V call is TRBV5-1, the J call TRBJ2-1; 9 nucleotides line up with TRBD1. Looked up from germline, CDR1 is SGHRS and CDR2 is YFSETQ. The CDR3 sequence is 16 residues long. The V and J ends lost 4 bases and 3 bases, in that order; junction bases with no gene match: 8. CDR3 DNA: TGCGCCAGCAGCAGGACCGGGACAGGGTTCTACAATGAGCAGTTCTTC. It encodes CASSRTGTGFYNEQFF.

Of note for this clone: One end of the junction varies from germline; a read error may be responsible. V and J are TRBV7-8 and TRBJ1-2; D possibly corresponds to TRBD1 (6 bases). There are 13 residues in the CDR3. In germline, CDR1 is SGHVS, CDR2 FQNEAQ. The CDR3 DNA sequence: TGTGCCAGCAACTTAGGGGGGGACTATGGCTACACCTTC. It encodes CASNLGGDYGYTF. Full variable domain (rest looked up from reference TRBV7-8 and TRBJ1-2): GAGVSQSPRYKVAKRGQDVALRCDPISGHVSLFWYQQALGQGPEFLTYFQNEAQLDKSGLPSDRFFAERPEGSVSTLKIQRTQQEDSAVYLCASNLGGDYGYTFGSGTRLTVV.

This clone was seen only once. The chain joins TRBV7-9 to TRBJ2-5; 11 nucleotides agree with TRBD1. V shed 5 bases and J 5 bases; nucleotides not matched to a gene: 10. Germline V gene data show CDR1 as SEHNR and CDR2 as FQNEAQ (reference sequence). This CDR3 contains 16 residues. The CDR3: CASSADLGQGDETQYF. CDR3 bases: TGTGCCAGCAGCGCCGACCTGGGACAGGGGGACGAGACCCAGTACTTC.

CDR3 residues: CASSKAGGDRGYEQYV. The DNA for the CDR3 is TGTGCCAGCAGCAAAGCTGGAGGGGACAGGGGATACGAGCAGTACGTC. V and J are TRBV21-1 and TRBJ2-7; the DNA was not used to check the table's D call, TRBD1. TRBV21-1 is a documented pseudogene. The CDR3 length is 16 residues.

The V and J genes are TRBV19 and TRBJ2-4; 7 positions agree with TRBD1. Per the germline V gene, CDR1 is LNHDA and CDR2 is SQIVND (reference sequence). This CDR3 comprises 10 residues. CDR3 nucleotides: TGTAGGGGACAGAAAAACATTCAGTACTTC. Amino acids: CRGQKNIQYF.

V gene TRBV11-2 combines with J gene TRBJ1-4; D is possibly TRBD1 (6 bases). This CDR3 contains 14 residues. The V end lost 5 bases, the J end lost 6 bases, and 13 bases lay between the germline ends. The germline V gene encodes CDR1 SGHAT and CDR2 FQNNGV. Here the CDR3 DNA reads TGTGCCAGCAGCGCCGGGACAAATCATGAAAAACTGTTTTTT. This encodes CASSAGTNHEKLFF.